These 29 T cell receptor beta chains were all obtained from the same sample, sequenced in a study of T-cell memory formation after mild COVID-19. TCRdb analysed the 5' RACE reads with MiXCR anew, one entry per CDR3 protein. The sample has roughly 240,000 distinct CDR3 sequences, about 16% seen once; the top ten hold 2.1%. The material sequenced was PBMCs or a T cell subset sorted from them (not recorded which). The source of these receptors is an adult woman who had mild COVID-19 (a few samples of this study predate the infection). Cell type and time point are not known.

Only a few counts were recorded for this clonotype. V usage is TRBV24-1 and J usage is TRBJ1-2; 11 positions agree with TRBD1. Per the germline V gene, CDR1 is KGHDR and CDR2 is SFDVKD. J gave up 7 bases and V 4 bases, and 7 bases lay outside the gene matches. The CDR3 has 15 amino acids. CDR3 in DNA: TGTGCCACCAGTGACCGTGGGACAGGGGGACGTGGCTACACCTTC. Its translation: CATSDRGTGGRGYTF.

V is TRBV7-8 and J is TRBJ2-3; D is unclear. Between the trimmed V and J ends, which lost 2 bases and 5 bases, there was a span of 5 bases. Germline assignment: CDR1 SGHVS and CDR2 FQNEAQ. The CDR3 has 12 amino acids. The DNA of the CDR3 is TGTGCCAGCAGCTTAAGGAGAGATACGCAGTATTTT. This gives the protein CASSLRRDTQYF.

This clonotype turned up a few times. The chain links TRBV29-1 to TRBJ2-7, with a tentative D call TRBD1 (5 bases). V was pared by 4 bases and J by 3 bases, with 13 bases between. CDR1 and CDR2 from the germline V gene are SQVTM and ANQGSEA. This CDR3 comprises 13 residues. The CDR3 DNA reads as TGCAGCGTTGTTTCAGGGTGGAACTACGAGCAGTACTTC. It is translated as CSVVSGWNYEQYF.

In this sample, this clonotype turned up a few times. The CDR3 sequence: CASRPSGTLRDEQFF. In DNA, the CDR3 is TGTGCCAGCAGACCGTCCGGGACACTCCGGGATGAGCAGTTCTTC. This rearrangement joins TRBV11-3 to TRBJ2-1; possibly TRBD1 for D (6 bases). The CDR3 runs 15 residues. Trimming took off 6 bases at V and 8 bases at J, with 20 bases between the two ends. Germline V gene data show CDR1 as SGHNT and CDR2 as YENEEA.

The V and J genes are TRBV13 and TRBJ2-7, with a weak D call TRBD1 (6 bases). V was pared by 4 bases and J by 5 bases, with 18 bases between. The CDR3 is 15 amino acids. The V gene's germline CDR1 is PRHDT and CDR2 FYEKMQ (reference sequence). The CDR3 sequence: CASSSGRGTVDEQYF. For the CDR3, the DNA is TGTGCCAGCAGCTCTGGAAGGGGGACGGTAGACGAGCAGTACTTC.

The chain combines TRBV6-6 with TRBJ2-1; 10 nucleotides match TRBD2. The trim removed 4 bases at V and 7 bases at J, leaving 13 bases unmatched. The CDR3 is 17 residues long. The V gene's germline CDR1 is MNHNY and CDR2 SVGAGI (reference sequence). The DNA for the CDR3 is TGTGCCAGCAGTTTGGCGTCTAGCGGGAGTTCCTCAAATGAGCAGTTCTTC. Its translation is CASSLASSGSSSNEQFF.

This clonotype was seen only a few times. CDR3 sequence reads: CASSSSGRGSYNEQFF. DNA of the CDR3: TGTGCCAGCAGCTCTAGCGGGAGGGGCTCCTACAATGAGCAGTTCTTC. This chain connects TRBV7-3 to TRBJ2-1, with TRBD2 matching over 12 bases. Losses at the gene ends were 4 bases for V and 0 bases for J; bases not matched to a gene: 1. The CDR3 covers 16 residues. Per germline, CDR1 SGHTA and CDR2 FQGTGA.

This clonotype has more than one count but fewer than ten. This chain uses TRBV2 with TRBJ2-3; D is perhaps TRBD2 (6 bases). V lost 4 bases, J lost 0 bases, and 14 bases lay in between. CDR1 is SNHLY, CDR2 FYNNEI, per germline. The CDR3 is made up of 16 amino acids. In nucleotides, the CDR3 is TGTGCCAGCAGTGCGATCGGGGCGGGGAGCACAGATACGCAGTATTTT. Encoded protein: CASSAIGAGSTDTQYF.

The chain uses TRBV6-6 and TRBJ2-3; D is unclear. Germline CDR1 and CDR2: MNHNY and SVGAGI (reference sequence). The CDR3 loop spans 16 amino acids. Trimming pared 8 bases from V and 6 bases from J, leaving 24 bases between. CDR3 loop: CASRSLGISQFDTQYF. The CDR3 nucleotides are TGTGCCAGCCGTTCCTTGGGCATCTCCCAGTTCGATACGCAGTATTTT.

This clonotype showed up many times. The chain links TRBV5-5 to TRBJ2-6; D possibly corresponds to TRBD2 (5 bases). The CDR3 sequence is 18 residues long. Trimming shortened V by 3 bases and J by 1 base, and 17 bases separated the two germline ends. Germline loops: CDR1 SGHKS, CDR2 YYEKEE (reference sequence). The CDR3 here is CASSSPPGKISGANVLTF. The CDR3 bases are TGTGCCAGCAGCTCCCCCCCGGGGAAAATTTCTGGGGCCAACGTCCTGACTTTC.

This chain joins TRBV29-1 and TRBJ2-3, with D unresolved. Germline loops: CDR1 SQVTM, CDR2 ANQGSEA. The V end was cut by 4 bases, the J end by 1 base, with 18 bases between. The CDR3 runs to 16 residues. DNA of the CDR3: TGCAGCGTTGTAATCTCGTGGGTGGCGGGCACAGATACGCAGTATTTT. As protein: CSVVISWVAGTDTQYF.

The chain combines TRBV12-3 or TRBV12-4 with TRBJ2-7; 10 bases match TRBD2. The CDR3 totals 15 residues. V was clipped by 5 bases and J by 3 bases; unmatched bases: 7. CDR3 residues: CASSPRLAGNYEQYF. CDR3 sequence (DNA): TGTGCCAGCAGTCCTCGACTAGCGGGTAACTACGAGCAGTACTTC.

V usage is TRBV10-3 and J usage is TRBJ2-1; 9 bases are shared with TRBD2. The V gene's germline CDR1 is ENHRY and CDR2 SYGVKD. Germline trimming cut 0 bases from V and 7 bases from J; bases unmatched to any gene: 13. This CDR3 is built from 18 residues. CDR3: CAISESAGSSGSRNEQFF. Here the CDR3 DNA reads TGTGCCATCAGTGAGTCGGCTGGGAGTAGCGGGAGTCGAAATGAGCAGTTCTTC.

A few counts support this clonotype. This chain joins TRBV9 and TRBJ2-7; possible D gene TRBD1, 7 bases. Germline CDR1 is SGDLS and CDR2 is YYNGEE. The CDR3 extends over 14 amino acids. V gave up 2 bases and J gave up 6 bases, with 15 bases separating them. The CDR3 bases are TGTGCCAGCAGCGTCGCGGGACAGTCTACCGAGCAGTACTTC. Encoded protein: CASSVAGQSTEQYF.

This clonotype showed up just a few times. This chain connects TRBV12-3 or TRBV12-4 to TRBJ1-1; a weak D match, TRBD1 (6 bases). The CDR3 length is 16 residues. V lost 3 bases to trimming and J lost 1 base, with 15 bases between them. The CDR3 bases are TGTGCCAGCAGTTTGAGTGGGGGCTGGGGGAACACTGAAGCTTTCTTT. The encoded protein is CASSLSGGWGNTEAFF.

This clonotype was seen more than once but under ten times. This chain links TRBV29-1 with TRBJ1-1, with 10 bases lining up with TRBD1. Per germline, CDR1 SQVTM and CDR2 ANQGSEA. The CDR3 covers 13 residues. With V trimmed by 4 bases and J by 4 bases, 3 bases remained unmatched. The CDR3 nucleotides read TGCAGCGTTGTAGGACAGGGGGTCACTGAAGCTTTCTTT. It translates to CSVVGQGVTEAFF. Together with reference TRBV29-1 and TRBJ1-1, the CDR3 gives the full variable domain: SAVISQKPSRDICQRGTSLTIQCQVDSQVTMMFWYRQQPGQSLTLIATANQGSEATYESGFVIDKFPISRPNLTFSTLTVSNMSPEDSSIYLCSVVGQGVTEAFFGQGTRLTVV.

The sample holds a few counts of this clonotype. Here the CDR3 DNA reads TGTGCCAGCGGGATAGCCTTGAACACCGGGGAGCTGTTTTTT. It translates to CASGIALNTGELFF. The chain carries TRBV12-3 or TRBV12-4 and TRBJ2-2; D not resolved. The CDR3 length is 14 residues. Trimming stripped 8 bases from V and 1 base from J, with 11 bases between.

V gene TRBV4-3 combines with J gene TRBJ1-2, with a weak D call TRBD1 (6 bases). Germline CDR1 and CDR2: LGHNA and YSLEER. This CDR3 is built from 16 residues. V was clipped by 4 bases and J by 6 bases, with 21 bases between them. CDR3 sequence: CASSPQDRLNYNGYTF. CDR3 coding DNA: TGCGCCAGCAGCCCGCAGGACAGACTCAACTATAATGGCTACACCTTC.

The rearrangement joins TRBV7-7 to TRBJ2-1; D is unclear. Per germline, CDR1 SSHAT and CDR2 FNYEAQ (reference sequence). The CDR3 totals 13 residues. Deletions cut 5 bases from V and 10 bases from J, with 15 bases between. The DNA for the CDR3 is TGTGCCAGCAGCCTTCACGTCGGATTCGAGCAGTTCTTC. Residues: CASSLHVGFEQFF.

The chain links TRBV5-1 to TRBJ2-3; TRBD1 matches 8 bases. V lost 4 bases to trimming and J lost 9 bases; unmatched junction nucleotides: 4. The germline CDR1 and CDR2 sequences are SGHRS and YFSETQ. The CDR3 consists of 12 residues. The CDR3 DNA follows: TGCGCCAGCAGCCAGACAGGGGAGACGCAGTATTTT. Translated: CASSQTGETQYF.

V usage is TRBV6-5 and J usage is TRBJ1-6, with 9 nucleotides matching TRBD1. Germline V gives CDR1 MNHEY, CDR2 SVGAGI. Losses at the gene ends were 6 bases for V and 7 bases for J; bases not matched to a gene: 4. The CDR3 extends over 14 amino acids. The CDR3 region has the DNA TGTGCCAGCAGGAAGGACAGGGGCAATTCACCCCTCCACTTT. Residues: CASRKDRGNSPLHF.

This clonotype has just a few counts. The rearrangement links TRBV3-1 to TRBJ2-7, with 7 bases aligning to TRBD1. The ends lost 4 bases at V and 1 base at J; junction bases unmatched: 1. Germline V CDR1 and CDR2: LGHDT, YNNKEL (reference sequence). The CDR3 is 13 residues long. The CDR3 sequence: CASSRGQSYEQYF. CDR3 DNA sequence: TGTGCCAGCAGCCGGGGACAGTCCTACGAGCAGTACTTC.

This clonotype came up many times. The genes are TRBV23-1 and TRBJ2-3, with TRBD1 identical over 10 bases. TRBV23-1 is designated an ORF whose function remains uncertain. Trimming cost V 5 bases and J 6 bases; bases outside gene matches: 11. The CDR3 consists of 16 residues. In DNA form, the CDR3 reads TGCGCCAGCAGTTACCCCGGGACAGGGGAATGGGATACGCAGTATTTT. The encoded protein is CASSYPGTGEWDTQYF.

This clonotype was counted a few times. DNA of the CDR3: TGTGCCAGCAGCTCTTTGGACAGGGTGGGAGCTTTCTTT. Translating gives CASSSLDRVGAFF. The V gene is TRBV5-6, the J gene TRBJ1-1; 8 bases agree with TRBD1. V shed 3 bases, J shed 10 bases, and the junction held 8 bases outside the gene matches. The CDR3 spans 13 residues. CDR1 is SGHDT, CDR2 YYEEEE, per germline.

This clonotype has just a few counts. CDR3 protein: CASSRTSGNYEQYF. DNA of the CDR3: TGTGCCAGCAGTCGGACTAGCGGGAACTACGAGCAGTACTTC. This chain uses TRBV27 with TRBJ2-7; 12 bases match TRBD2. Losses at the gene ends were 5 bases for V and 3 bases for J; bases not matched to a gene: 2. Germline V gives CDR1 MNHEY, CDR2 SMNVEV (reference sequence). This CDR3 has 14 residues.

The sample holds a few counts of this clonotype. The V gene is TRBV7-3, the J gene TRBJ2-3; the D gene is possibly TRBD1 (5 bases). The CDR3 spans 18 residues. Between the trimmed V and J ends, which lost 5 bases and 4 bases, there was a span of 25 bases. Germline CDR1 and CDR2: SGHTA and FQGTGA. CDR3 DNA: TGTGCCAGCAGCCCCAAACCCCCGACAGACGGTGGCTCAGATACGCAGTATTTT. Translation: CASSPKPPTDGGSDTQYF.

There are a few counts of this clonotype. The chain uses TRBV7-9 and TRBJ1-1; TRBD1 is a possible D gene (5 bases). The germline V gene has CDR1 SEHNR and CDR2 FQNEAQ (reference sequence). Trimming pared 3 bases from V and 8 bases from J, leaving 19 bases between. The CDR3 sequence is 15 residues long. CDR3 nucleotide sequence: TGTGCCAGCAGCTTTTACAGGCAGGCCATGAGCGAAGCTTTCTTT. Its translation: CASSFYRQAMSEAFF.

The chain couples TRBV4-1 to TRBJ1-2; 7 bases are a match to TRBD1. The trim removed 2 bases at V and 7 bases at J, leaving 10 bases unmatched. CDR1 and CDR2 (germline): MGHRA, YSYEKL. The CDR3 extends over 15 amino acids. CDR3 sequence: CASSQLTGEAGGYTF. For the CDR3, the DNA is TGCGCCAGCAGCCAACTTACAGGGGAAGCAGGTGGCTACACCTTC.

This clonotype occurred many times. This chain uses TRBV10-3 with TRBJ1-2, with 7 nucleotides matching TRBD1. Germline assignment: CDR1 ENHRY and CDR2 SYGVKD. V lost 6 bases to trimming and J lost 0 bases; unmatched junction nucleotides: 7. The CDR3 has 15 amino acids. The CDR3 here is CAISGGDSANYGYTF. The CDR3 region has the DNA TGTGCCATCAGCGGGGGGGACAGCGCTAACTATGGCTACACCTTC.